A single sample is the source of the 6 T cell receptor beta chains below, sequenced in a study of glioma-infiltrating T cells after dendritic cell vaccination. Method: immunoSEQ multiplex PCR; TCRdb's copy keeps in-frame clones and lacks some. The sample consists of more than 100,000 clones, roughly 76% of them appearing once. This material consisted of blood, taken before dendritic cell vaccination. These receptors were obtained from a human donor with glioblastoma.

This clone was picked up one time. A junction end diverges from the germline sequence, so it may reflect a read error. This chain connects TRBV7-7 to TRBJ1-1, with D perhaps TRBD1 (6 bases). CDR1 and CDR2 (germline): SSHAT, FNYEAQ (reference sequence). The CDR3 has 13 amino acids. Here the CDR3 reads CASSFNRDTEAFF. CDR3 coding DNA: TGTGCTAGCAGCTTTAACAGGGACACTGAAGCTTTCTTT.

The DNA of the CDR3 is TGTGCCACCAGCAGGAGCCGAACGAACACTGAAGCTTTCTTT. Its translation is CATSRSRTNTEAFF. The V and J genes are TRBV15 and TRBJ1-1; D unresolved. From germline, CDR1 is LNHNV and CDR2 YYDKDF (reference sequence). Deletions cut 3 bases from V and 1 base from J, with 9 bases between. The CDR3 contains 14 residues. Based on the CDR3 plus reference TRBV15 and TRBJ1-1, the full variable domain is DAMVIQNPRYQVTQFGKPVTLSCSQTLNHNVMYWYQQKSSQAPKLLFHYYDKDFNNEADTPDNFQSRRPNTSFCFLDIRSPGLGDTAMYLCATSRSRTNTEAFFGQGTRLTVV.

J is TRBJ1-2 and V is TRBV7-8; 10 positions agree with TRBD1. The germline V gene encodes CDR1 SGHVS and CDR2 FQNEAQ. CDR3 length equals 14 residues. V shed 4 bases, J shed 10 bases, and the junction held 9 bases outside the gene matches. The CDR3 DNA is TGTGCCAGCAGCTCACTAACCGGGACAGGGGACTACACCTTC. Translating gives CASSSLTGTGDYTF.

The DNA of the CDR3 is TGCGCCAGCAGCCAAAAAGAGACCCAGTACTTC. It codes for CASSQKETQYF. V is TRBV5-1 and J is TRBJ2-5; the D is unclear. Germline CDR1 and CDR2: SGHRS and YFSETQ. CDR3 length: 11 amino acids. Trimming shortened V by 4 bases and J by 3 bases, and 4 bases separated the two germline ends.

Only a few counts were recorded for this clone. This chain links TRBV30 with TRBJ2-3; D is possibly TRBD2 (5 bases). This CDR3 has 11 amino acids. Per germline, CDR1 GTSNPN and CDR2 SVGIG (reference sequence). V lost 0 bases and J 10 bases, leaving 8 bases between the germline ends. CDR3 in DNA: TGTGCCTGGAGTGTACGGGGTGCGCAGTATTTT. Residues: CAWSVRGAQYF.

The CDR3 nucleotides are TGTGCCAGTAGTATGAGGGACAGGGGCGTTCACTCTGGAAACACCATATATTTT. This encodes CASSMRDRGVHSGNTIYF. The chain uses TRBV19 and TRBJ1-3; 10 bases agree with TRBD1. This CDR3 is built from 18 residues. Germline CDR1 and CDR2: LNHDA and SQIVND (reference sequence). Trimming took 3 bases from V and 0 from J; bases not matched to a gene: 8.